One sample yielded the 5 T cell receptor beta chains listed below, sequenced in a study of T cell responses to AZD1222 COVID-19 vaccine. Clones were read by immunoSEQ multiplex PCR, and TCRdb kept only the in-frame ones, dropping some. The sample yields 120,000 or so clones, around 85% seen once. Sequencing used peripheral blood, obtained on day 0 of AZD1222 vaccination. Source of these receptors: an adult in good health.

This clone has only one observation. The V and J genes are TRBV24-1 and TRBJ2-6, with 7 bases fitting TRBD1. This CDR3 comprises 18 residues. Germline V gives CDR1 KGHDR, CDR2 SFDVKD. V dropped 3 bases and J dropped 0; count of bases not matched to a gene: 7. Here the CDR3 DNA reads TGTGCCACCAGTGATACCCCTGGACAGGACTCTGGGGCCAACGTCCTGACTTTC. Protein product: CATSDTPGQDSGANVLTF.

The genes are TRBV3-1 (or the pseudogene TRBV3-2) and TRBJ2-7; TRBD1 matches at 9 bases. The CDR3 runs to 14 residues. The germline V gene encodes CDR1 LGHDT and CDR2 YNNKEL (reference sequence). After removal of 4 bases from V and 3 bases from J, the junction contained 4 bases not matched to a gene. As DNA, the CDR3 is TGTGCCAGCAGCCGGGGACAGGGCAACTACGAGCAGTACTTC. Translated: CASSRGQGNYEQYF.

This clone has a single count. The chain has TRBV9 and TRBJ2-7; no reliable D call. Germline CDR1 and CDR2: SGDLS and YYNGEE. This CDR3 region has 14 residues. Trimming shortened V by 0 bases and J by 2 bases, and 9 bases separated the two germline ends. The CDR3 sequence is CASSVGVGTYEQYF. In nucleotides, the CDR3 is TGTGCCAGCAGCGTAGGTGTAGGTACCTACGAGCAGTACTTC.

DNA of the CDR3: TGTGCCAGCAGCTCTCAGCGGGGGGGCTATGAGCAGTTCTTC. Its protein is CASSSQRGGYEQFF. The chain has TRBV11-2 and TRBJ2-1, with TRBD2 matching over 10 bases. The V gene's germline CDR1 is SGHAT and CDR2 FQNNGV. V shed 4 bases, J shed 8 bases, and the junction held 5 bases outside the gene matches. The CDR3 loop spans 14 amino acids. Full variable domain (remainder filled in from reference TRBV11-2 and TRBJ2-1): EAGVAQSPRYKIIEKRQSVAFWCNPISGHATLYWYQQILGQGPKLLIQFQNNGVVDDSQLPKDRFSAERLKGVDSTLKIQPAKLEDSAVYLCASSSQRGGYEQFFGPGTRLTVL.

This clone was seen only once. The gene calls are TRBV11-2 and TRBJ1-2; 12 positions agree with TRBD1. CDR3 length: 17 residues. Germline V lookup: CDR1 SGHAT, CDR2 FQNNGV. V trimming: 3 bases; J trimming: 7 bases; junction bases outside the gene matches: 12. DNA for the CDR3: TGTGCCAGCAGCTTCCGGGACAGGGGGCGATTTTCAGCTGGCTACACCTTC. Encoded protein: CASSFRDRGRFSAGYTF.